This entry concerns a single TCR beta chain. J gave up 4 bases and V 6 bases, and 4 bases lay outside the gene matches. This CDR3 has 14 residues. Germline CDR1 is MDHEN and CDR2 is SYDVKM. The entry originates in a study of blood T cell repertoires in COVID-19. About the study: The cDNA or gDNA used as material had been derived from T cells, B-cell-depleted T cells, or PBMCs.

Assay used: immunoSEQ multiplex PCR; TCRdb lists only in-frame clones, some missing. The sample lists 200,000 to 300,000 clones, about four fifths occurring once. This clonotype originated in a woman over 75 with acute or convalescent COVID-19. Sequences were obtained from peripheral blood. This sequence joins TRBV28 and TRBJ2-2; 8 nucleotides agree with TRBD1. The CDR3 loop reads CASSLDRGTGELFF. CDR3 DNA sequence: TGTGCCAGCAGCCTAGACAGGGGCACCGGGGAGCTGTTTTTT.